This T cell receptor (beta chain) was retrieved from a study of Ad26.COV2.S vaccination and SARS-CoV-2 variants. Overall study: As a participant in COV1001, the donor was in the Ad26.COV2.S trial arm. Study conclusions and caveats: Responses of spike-specific T cells (both CD8+ and CD4+) reportedly showed substantial breadth after vaccination.

Clones were sequenced by immunoSEQ multiplex PCR, and TCRdb holds only the in-frame ones, with some missing. The sample has about 400,000 clones; roughly 80% are singletons. The CDR3 covers 16 residues. The V end was cut by 5 bases, the J end by 2 bases, with 16 bases between. CDR1 and CDR2 (germline): SGHTA, FQGNSA. Noted treatment: 19 received Ad26.COV2.S at low or high dose, single or two shots; several received placebo; per-sample allocation not given. The samples were gathered on day 63 after the first injection of vaccine or placebo. Regarding this clone: Its antigen is as yet unknown.

The chain has TRBV7-2 and TRBJ2-1, with D possibly being TRBD2 (6 bases). The sequence was obtained from a person between 18 and 60 years old who received the Ad26.COV2.S COVID-19 vaccine or a placebo. Here the sequenced sample was peripheral blood, taken in a trial of Ad26.COV2.S vaccine versus placebo. CDR3 bases: TGTGCCAGCAGCCCCCTCGGGACTTCCCCCTACAATGAGCAGTTCTTC. It translates to CASSPLGTSPYNEQFF. The full variable domain, in which reference TRBV7-2 and TRBJ2-1 provide the parts outside the CDR3, is GAGVSQSPSNKVTEKGKDVELRCDPISGHTALYWYRQSLGQGLEFLIYFQGNSAPDKSGLPSDRFSAERTGGSVSTLTIQRTQQEDSAVYLCASSPLGTSPYNEQFFGPGTRLTVL.